The 32 T cell receptor beta chains below come from one sample, sequenced in a study of blood T cell repertoires in COVID-19. Profiled with immunoSEQ multiplex PCR; TCRdb holds only in-frame clones, not every one. The sample carries roughly 150,000 clones, roughly 91% recorded once. Sequencing was performed on peripheral blood. All receptors come from a man aged 18 to 29 with acute or convalescent COVID-19.

The chain links TRBV5-3 to TRBJ2-3; D gene unclear. TRBV5-3 counts as an open reading frame of uncertain function. Trimming removed 0 bases from V and 5 bases from J, with 7 bases in between. The CDR3 spans 13 residues. This CDR3 is CARSLVSLDTQYF. CDR3 in DNA: TGTGCCAGAAGCTTGGTAAGCTTAGATACGCAGTATTTT.

V usage is TRBV7-8 and J usage is TRBJ2-7; D is undetermined. V shed 0 bases and J shed 1 base, with 13 bases lying between them. This CDR3 comprises 16 residues. Germline CDR1 and CDR2: SGHVS and FQNEAQ. The CDR3 loop is CASSLARSKSSYEQYF. CDR3 nucleotides: TGTGCCAGCAGCTTAGCGAGGTCCAAAAGTTCCTACGAGCAGTACTTC.

The rearrangement uses TRBV15 and TRBJ1-2; 8 bases map to TRBD1. The CDR3 runs 13 residues. With 5 bases clipped from V and 5 bases from J, the junction kept 4 bases outside the gene matches. Germline values: CDR1 LNHNV, CDR2 YYDKDF (reference sequence). Here the CDR3 reads CATSHRGEYGYTF. DNA of the CDR3: TGTGCCACCAGCCACAGGGGGGAGTATGGCTACACCTTC.

The genes are TRBV18 and TRBJ1-6, with 9 bases aligning to TRBD1. V lost 3 bases to trimming and J lost 7 bases; unmatched junction nucleotides: 1. Germline V gene data show CDR1 as KGHSH and CDR2 as LQKENI. The CDR3 consists of 14 residues. CDR3 nucleotides: TGTGCCAGCTCACCCGGGACAGGGAATTCACCCCTCCACTTT. It translates to CASSPGTGNSPLHF.

The chain joins TRBV10-1 to TRBJ2-7, with 7 bases matching TRBD1. With V trimmed by 6 bases and J by 7 bases, 18 bases remained unmatched. This CDR3 is 16 amino acids long. Germline V CDR1 and CDR2: WNHNN, SYGVQD (reference sequence). CDR3 loop: CASSFAPGQSSGEQYF. DNA for the CDR3: TGCGCCAGCAGCTTCGCTCCGGGACAGAGCTCTGGGGAGCAGTACTTC.

The gene calls are TRBV5-1 and TRBJ2-1; tentative D call: TRBD2 (5 bases). CDR3 length: 13 amino acids. Trimming took off 3 bases at V and 7 bases at J, with 11 bases between the two ends. The germline CDR1 and CDR2 sequences are SGHRS and YFSETQ. CDR3 in amino acids: CASSSWTGNEQFF. CDR3 coding DNA: TGCGCCAGCAGCTCGTGGACGGGGAATGAGCAGTTCTTC.

The chain combines TRBV7-6 with TRBJ1-5; a weak D match, TRBD1 (6 bases). The CDR3 length is 16 residues. Trimming removed 1 base at V and 1 base at J, with 11 bases between. In germline, CDR1 is SGHVS, CDR2 FNYEAQ. CDR3 residues: CASSLVGAGSNQPQHF. In DNA form, the CDR3 reads TGTGCCAGCAGCTTAGTGGGGGCTGGGAGCAATCAGCCCCAGCATTTT.

The rearrangement links TRBV19 to TRBJ2-1; D gene ambiguous. Per the germline V gene, CDR1 is LNHDA and CDR2 is SQIVND (reference sequence). CDR3 length equals 13 residues. V was clipped by 5 bases and J by 7 bases, with 12 bases between them. This CDR3 reads CASSVAPGNEQFF. CDR3 DNA: TGTGCCAGTAGTGTCGCCCCGGGTAATGAGCAGTTCTTC.

The chain employs TRBV18 and TRBJ1-5; 12 bases map to TRBD1. CDR1 is KGHSH, CDR2 LQKENI, per germline. The trim removed 6 bases at V and 1 base at J, leaving 10 bases unmatched. The CDR3 length is 18 residues. The CDR3 loop is CASSRDRGQRASNQPQHF. CDR3 DNA: TGTGCCAGCTCTCGGGACAGGGGGCAGCGAGCGAGCAATCAGCCCCAGCATTTT.

The gene calls are TRBV6-5 and TRBJ2-3; 10 bases line up with TRBD2. The J segment lost 3 bases and the V segment lost 4 bases, leaving 4 bases of the junction unmatched. The germline CDR1 and CDR2 sequences are MNHEY and SVGAGI. The CDR3 has 15 residues. The CDR3 is CASSLSGGATDTQYF. DNA of the CDR3: TGTGCCAGCAGTTTAAGCGGGGGGGCGACAGATACGCAGTATTTT.

The chain links TRBV27 to TRBJ1-1; D is undetermined. Germline-derived CDR1 and CDR2 are MNHEY and SMNVEV (reference sequence). Trimming left V 0 bases short and J 10 bases short, with 12 bases between. The CDR3 extends over 13 amino acids. This CDR3 is CASSLSGVKIAFF. The CDR3 DNA sequence: TGTGCCAGCAGTTTATCCGGGGTGAAAATAGCTTTCTTT.

The sample holds one count of this clone. The chain employs TRBV5-1 and TRBJ1-1; TRBD1 matches at 7 bases. The germline V gene has CDR1 SGHRS and CDR2 YFSETQ. The CDR3 spans 15 residues. Trimming removed 4 bases from V and 3 bases from J; junction bases left unmatched: 9. The CDR3 DNA follows: TGCGCCAGCAGCCCCGACAGGGCGAGGGACACTGAAGCTTTCTTT. Translation gives CASSPDRARDTEAFF.

This chain uses TRBV29-1 with TRBJ2-7; tentative D call: TRBD2 (6 bases). V lost 4 bases and J lost 3, with 13 bases in between. Germline CDR1 SQVTM, CDR2 ANQGSEA. The CDR3 is made up of 13 amino acids. CDR3 sequence: CSVGRDSYYEQYF. The CDR3 DNA follows: TGCAGCGTTGGGAGGGACTCTTACTACGAGCAGTACTTC.

The chain combines TRBV28 with TRBJ1-2; TRBD1 matches at 7 bases. The V gene end was trimmed by 2 bases and the J gene end by 4 bases; junction bases not matched to a gene: 4. There are 14 residues in the CDR3. Germline values: CDR1 MDHEN, CDR2 SYDVKM. DNA of the CDR3: TGTGCCAGCAGTTTAAAGGGGGCGTTCTATGGCTACACCTTC. Translated: CASSLKGAFYGYTF.

In its sample, this clone was seen once. V is TRBV5-1 and J is TRBJ2-2; 13 bases fit TRBD2. Germline assignment: CDR1 SGHRS and CDR2 YFSETQ. This CDR3 has 18 amino acids. V trimming: 3 bases; J trimming: 5 bases; junction bases outside the gene matches: 10. CDR3: CASSSGLAGVVSTGELFF. In nucleotides, the CDR3 is TGCGCCAGCAGCTCTGGACTAGCGGGAGTTGTTAGTACCGGGGAGCTGTTTTTT.

This chain uses TRBV19 with TRBJ1-1, with a tentative D call TRBD1 (5 bases). Germline V gene lookup returns CDR1 LNHDA and CDR2 SQIVND (reference sequence). CDR3 length: 14 amino acids. V was shortened by 6 bases and J by 5 bases, with 16 bases between the two germline ends. The CDR3: CASSLGAFATEAFF. The CDR3, as DNA: TGTGCCAGTAGCCTAGGGGCGTTTGCGACTGAAGCTTTCTTT.

The rearrangement links TRBV6-2 or TRBV6-3 to TRBJ1-1; D not certain. Germline V gene sequence: CDR1 MNHEY, CDR2 SVGEGT. V lost 2 bases to trimming and J lost 2 bases, with 6 bases between them. This CDR3 region has 13 residues. For the CDR3, the DNA is TGTGCCAGCAGTTACCCAGGCAACACTGAAGCTTTCTTT. Translation: CASSYPGNTEAFF.

The count of this clone is one. The chain is built from TRBV5-4 and TRBJ1-2, with no clear D. CDR3 length: 14 residues. Between the trimmed V and J ends, which lost 0 bases and 2 bases, there was a span of 8 bases. Germline V CDR1 and CDR2: SGHNT, YYREEE (reference sequence). CDR3 nucleotide sequence: TGTGCCAGCAGCTTGGGTTCACAGAACTATGGCTACACCTTC. Protein sequence: CASSLGSQNYGYTF.

This clone showed up just once. The chain carries TRBV7-8 and TRBJ1-1, with D perhaps matching TRBD1 (6 bases). The CDR3 extends over 14 amino acids. Trimming took off 3 bases at V and 4 bases at J, with 12 bases between the two ends. The germline V gene has CDR1 SGHVS and CDR2 FQNEAQ. The CDR3 coding sequence is TGTGCCAGCAGCTTTTGGGGGCTTTCCACTGAAGCTTTCTTT. This codes for CASSFWGLSTEAFF. The full variable domain, completed using reference TRBV7-8 and TRBJ1-1, is GAGVSQSPRYKVAKRGQDVALRCDPISGHVSLFWYQQALGQGPEFLTYFQNEAQLDKSGLPSDRFFAERPEGSVSTLKIQRTQQEDSAVYLCASSFWGLSTEAFFGQGTRLTVV.

The genes are TRBV18 and TRBJ1-5; tentatively, D is TRBD1 (6 bases). Germline CDR1 and CDR2: KGHSH and LQKENI. CDR3 length: 15 amino acids. Trimming removed 6 bases at V and 3 bases at J, with 15 bases between. Here the CDR3 reads CASSPSTGPNQPQHF. CDR3 DNA: TGTGCCAGCTCGCCTTCGACAGGCCCCAATCAGCCCCAGCATTTT.

CDR3 in DNA: TGTGCCAGCTCACCACCCCGGGGTACCTACTATGGCTACACCTTC. It codes for CASSPPRGTYYGYTF. The chain joins TRBV18 to TRBJ1-2, with D hard to call. V was cut by 0 bases and J by 3 bases, with 11 bases left in between. CDR3 length equals 15 residues. Germline assignment: CDR1 KGHSH and CDR2 LQKENI. Looking up the rest from reference TRBV18 and TRBJ1-2 gives the full variable domain: NAGVMQNPRHLVRRRGQEARLRCSPMKGHSHVYWYRQLPEEGLKFMVYLQKENIIDESGMPKERFSAEFPKEGPSILRIQQVVRGDSAAYFCASSPPRGTYYGYTFGSGTRLTVV.

The V call is TRBV6-1, the J call TRBJ1-2, with a weak D call TRBD1 (5 bases). This CDR3 has 20 residues. Trimming took off 0 bases at V and 1 base at J, with 24 bases between the two ends. Germline CDR1 MNHNS, CDR2 SASEGT. The CDR3 bases are TGTGCCAGCAGTGAAGCACGGCCTCCTGCCAACAGGCTTCTTAACTATGGCTACACCTTC. It is translated as CASSEARPPANRLLNYGYTF.

V is TRBV7-9 and J is TRBJ2-4; a possible D gene is TRBD2 (5 bases). Between the trimmed V and J ends, which lost 1 base and 8 bases, there was a span of 15 bases. Germline CDR1 reads SEHNR; CDR2 reads FQNEAQ (reference sequence). This CDR3 contains 15 residues. The CDR3 region is CASSLGEWGADIQYF. The CDR3 DNA sequence: TGTGCCAGCAGCTTAGGGGAATGGGGAGCGGACATTCAGTACTTC.

This clone was observed once. The V call is TRBV12-3 or TRBV12-4, the J call TRBJ2-3; D remains ambiguous. The germline V and J ends were trimmed by 5 bases and 5 bases, with 5 bases remaining between them. The CDR3 loop spans 11 amino acids. The CDR3, as DNA: TGTGCCAGCAGTCTCGGAGATACGCAGTATTTT. Amino acids: CASSLGDTQYF.

The gene calls are TRBV2 and TRBJ1-2, with 9 bases that match TRBD1. The CDR3 has 15 residues. With V trimmed by 9 bases and J by 0 bases, 8 bases remained unmatched. Germline V gene lookup returns CDR1 SNHLY and CDR2 FYNNEI. The CDR3, as DNA: TGTGCCAGACAACTTAGACAGGGGGCTAACTATGGCTACACCTTC. Translated: CARQLRQGANYGYTF. The full variable domain, completed using reference TRBV2 and TRBJ1-2, is EPEVTQTPSHQVTQMGQEVILRCVPISNHLYFYWYRQILGQKVEFLVSFYNNEISEKSEIFDDQFSVERPDGSNFTLKIRSTKLEDSAMYFCARQLRQGANYGYTFGSGTRLTVV.

The chain combines TRBV5-1 with TRBJ1-1; 9 bases are shared with TRBD1. The V gene end was trimmed by 0 bases and the J gene end by 3 bases; junction bases not matched to a gene: 15. This CDR3 has 19 residues. Per germline, CDR1 SGHRS and CDR2 YFSETQ. This chain's CDR3 is CASSLGGDRVRYGDTEAFF. DNA for the CDR3: TGCGCCAGCAGCTTGGGCGGGGACAGGGTCCGGTACGGAGACACTGAAGCTTTCTTT.

The chain carries TRBV19 and TRBJ2-7, with TRBD2 matching over 11 bases. CDR1 LNHDA and CDR2 SQIVND come from the germline V gene (reference sequence). Trimming cost V 8 bases and J 0 bases; bases outside gene matches: 6. The CDR3 spans 15 residues. CDR3 in DNA: TGTGCCAGTGGACTAGCGGGCATTAGCTCCTACGAGCAGTACTTC. This translates into CASGLAGISSYEQYF.

The rearrangement links TRBV20-1 to TRBJ1-3; D is unresolved. The V gene's germline CDR1 is DFQATT and CDR2 SNEGSKA (reference sequence). CDR3 length: 14 residues. Trimming took off 4 bases at V and 6 bases at J, with 16 bases between the two ends. CDR3 sequence reads: CSAIEGRLLNTIYF. The CDR3 DNA sequence: TGCAGTGCTATTGAAGGGAGGCTTCTAAACACCATATATTTT.

The chain couples TRBV3-1 (or the pseudogene TRBV3-2) to TRBJ1-2; weak D call: TRBD1 (6 bases). The length of the CDR3 is 12 residues. Trimming stripped 4 bases from V and 6 bases from J, with 9 bases between. Germline CDR1 reads LGHDT; CDR2 reads YNNKEL (reference sequence). CDR3 protein: CASSRGLNGYTF. The CDR3, as DNA: TGTGCCAGCAGCCGGGGGCTAAATGGCTACACCTTC.

The J gene is TRBJ1-1, the V gene TRBV9; 8 bases agree with TRBD1. The CDR3 runs 14 residues. In germline, CDR1 is SGDLS, CDR2 YYNGEE. Unmatched junction bases numbered 7, after V lost 3 bases and J lost 6 bases. The DNA of the CDR3 is TGTGCCAGCAGCGCGACAGGGGTAAGCCCTGAAGCTTTCTTT. Protein product: CASSATGVSPEAFF.

This sequence joins TRBV6-5 and TRBJ1-3, with D possibly being TRBD1 (5 bases). The CDR3 is 15 amino acids. Looked up from germline, CDR1 is MNHEY and CDR2 is SVGAGI. The germline V and J ends were trimmed by 7 bases and 0 bases, with 13 bases remaining between them. The CDR3 spells CASKGAGLSGNTIYF. Here the CDR3 DNA reads TGTGCCAGCAAGGGAGCGGGGCTCTCTGGAAACACCATATATTTT.

V usage is TRBV4-1 and J usage is TRBJ2-1, with 10 positions matching TRBD2. V shed 4 bases and J 2 bases; nucleotides not matched to a gene: 5. Per germline, CDR1 MGHRA and CDR2 YSYEKL. CDR3 length: 16 residues. The CDR3 DNA follows: TGCGCCAGCAGCCCTAGCGGGAGTACAACCTACAATGAGCAGTTCTTC. Translation: CASSPSGSTTYNEQFF.